The table lists the clone carrying this TCR beta chain with many counts. What it binds is not known. The CDR3 consists of 15 residues. J gave up 6 bases and V 1 base, and 5 bases lay outside the gene matches. The V gene's germline CDR1 is SGHTA and CDR2 FQGNSA. MiXCR, applied by TCRdb to the 5' RACE reads, yields one record per CDR3 protein. The table has about 400,000 distinct CDR3 sequences, about 9.9% seen once; the top ten hold around 20%. This record belongs to a study of T cells after yellow fever vaccination. Study-wide background: Those fractions that held only low numbers of cells were prepared using the SMART-Seq v4 Ultra Low Input RNA kit.

Findings of the study overall: Any FACS-sorted repertoire could hold abundant clonotypes that contaminate it from the bulk population.

This receptor was identified in a man aged 18 to 30 who received the YFV17D yellow fever vaccine. Source: PBMCs, taken on the day of the first yellow fever vaccination. The rearrangement uses TRBV7-2 and TRBJ2-3; 9 nucleotides line up with TRBD2. The CDR3 DNA follows: TGTGCCAGCAGCTTAGTAGCGGGGGCTGGGGATACGCAGTATTTT. Its protein is CASSLVAGAGDTQYF.